The TCR beta chain described here comes from a study of cytomegalovirus exposure and HLA in healthy donors (dated 2017 in TCRdb). About the investigation overall: According to an earlier analysis of 587 of the donors, some 180 million T cells yielded roughly 110 million unique TCR beta sequences and more than 250 Gb of sequence data. About 280 gigabases of sequencing data and 70 million to 95 million unique TCR sequences made up an early release that covered 500 to 700 HLA-typed donors. Among the roughly 380 genotyped donors, roughly 80% belonged to the genetic ancestry cluster associated with self-reported Caucasian donors. The study aimed to test whether signatures of past pathogen exposure could be identified by cataloging public T cell receptors. The study profiled the T cell repertoires of 500 to 800 subjects by immunosequencing and related them to cytomegalovirus serostatus. In addition to the first cohort of roughly 700 subjects, a separate validation cohort of 120 different subjects was used. High-throughput TCR immunosequencing, statistical association of individual TCRs with disease status, and machine learning were combined to predict cytomegalovirus infection status. A later analysis re-analyzed previously published TCR beta repertoires from 650 to 800 donors and added high-resolution HLA genotyping to study TCR occurrence patterns. Rather than using new phenotypic data, the later analysis identified candidate immune exposures from TCR beta sequences and from how often those sequences occurred across donors. In an earlier analysis of a few hundred of the donors, high-throughput TCR beta sequencing was used to judge whether each TCR beta V gene segment behaved as functional or pseudogenic. Alongside the repertoire data, information on donor age, sex, ethnicity and CMV serostatus was compiled. Genome-wide SNP genotypes for about 60% of the roughly 700 donors were used in a later genetic analysis, which treated that subset as a discovery cohort. All discovery cohort repertoires had been generated on a single sequencing platform. HLA typing covered class I and class II loci at four-digit resolution. The number of donors typed differed by locus, with roughly 620-630 for A, B, C, DRB1 and DQB1, more than 500 for DQA1, approximately 580 for DPA1, and some 450 for DPB1. Because of strong linkage in the cohort, roughly five DR-DQ haplotypes were treated as single units for association and clustering. Among under 450 genotyped donors of the cohort, an average of approximately 240,000 unique TCR beta nucleotide sequences were sequenced per donor, about a sixth of them non-productive.

Its CDR3 holds 14 amino acids, cysteine through phenylalanine. The CDR3 DNA has 42 bases and is translated from base 1. V and J lose 6 bases and 5 bases, and a span of 16 bases separates them. The germline V gene yields LGHNA for CDR1 and YSLEER for CDR2. The paper as a whole reports these results and caveats: Most CMV-associated TCR beta chains appeared to be HLA-restricted in a later analysis, and the HLA associations seemed to be driven largely by CMV exposure. A further reported finding was that TCR beta sequences accurately predicted the HLA-A and HLA-B alleles for most subjects in the first cohort. A total of some 180 TCR beta chains were listed by the study as associated with cytomegalovirus. Assigning TCR associations to individual alleles was difficult when HLA alleles, especially DR and DQ, strongly co-occurred. Because HLA typing was missing for some donors at each locus, association tests included only the typed subset. Sequencing depth was assumed to be roughly uniform across donors in the presence/absence analyses, though that assumption may not hold. The only immune exposure information available for the cohort was CMV serostatus. Some IMGT-functional V segments, including TRBV6-2 and TRBV6-3, could not be told apart with the 87-base-pair reads, so those segments were excluded. A cluster of highly shared sequence variants was judged likely to be a technical artifact of the sequencing pipeline. The classifier was reported to diagnose cytomegalovirus status with high specificity and sensitivity in both the original and validation cohorts. In a later analysis, HLA-associated TCR beta chains showed more clonal expansion and lower generation probabilities than non-associated chains that were equally common. Because counts were too low, some 16 rarely observed V segments, including chromosome 9 orphons, were excluded from the earlier analysis of 587 of the donors. An earlier analysis of approximately 600 of the donors showed that most TCR beta V segments appeared in productive rearrangements either about 90% or about 30% of the time, which broadly matched IMGT annotations. Linkage disequilibrium might explain the correlated functional status among segregating V segments, but an unknown experimental factor could not be ruled out. A later analysis associated about 17,000 TCR beta sequences with specific HLA alleles at a false discovery rate of 0.05. According to a later analysis, TCR association rates differed among HLA loci, with DRB1 alleles showing the most associated TCRs and HLA-C alleles showing the fewest. While some public TCRs were present in many individuals, most TCR sequences turned up only very rarely across donors. A later analysis reported that several top co-occurrence clusters appeared linked to parvovirus B19, influenza, CMV and Epstein-Barr virus. The authors suggested that the approach could potentially be generalized to other disease states and immunological phenotypes. In this cohort, only TCR beta chains were sequenced, and detectable features were limited by the absence of alpha or paired-chain data. A few of the identified cytomegalovirus-associated TCR beta chains were confirmed in vitro to be specific for cytomegalovirus antigens. An association between a missense DCLRE1C variant and V-gene and J-gene trimming of TCR beta chains was found in a later genetic analysis and replicated in an independent cohort. A later genetic analysis reported fewer N-insertions in productive TCRs among donors in an Asian-associated ancestry cluster than the 666-donor mean.

The cohort comprised fewer than 700 healthy bone marrow donors. At the time of sampling, all cohort members were nominally healthy, though unrecorded immune exposures were likely present. The donor tested CMV seropositive, placing the donor among the roughly 300 seropositive members of the cohort. Every donor gave a peripheral blood sample, and the peripheral blood mononuclear cells from that sample were used for TCR beta sequencing. Genomic DNA extraction from the blood cell samples was performed with the Qiagen DNeasy Blood Extraction Kit. As to this clone: Its specific antigen is unknown. Per-base qualities were not stored, and no clone one base away is much larger.

The library was generated by the immunoSEQ multiplex PCR assay. For the multiplex PCR, a mixture combining 60 forward primers for TCR Vbeta segments and 13 reverse primers for TCR Jbeta segments was used. The CDR3 region of rearranged TCR beta genes was amplified from genomic DNA by a multiplex PCR assay. Amplified TCR beta libraries were sequenced as 87-base-pair reads on the Illumina HiSeq System. Under the source paper's analysis protocol: Across the 666 repertoires, a later analysis counted 75 million to 90 million unique TCR beta chains, 9.5 million to 13 million of which were shared by at least two donors. Raw reads were error-corrected and collapsed into unique sequences with a nearest-neighbor algorithm that merged closely related sequences to remove PCR and sequencing errors. Alignment of CDR3 sequences to IMGT reference sequences was used to assign V, D and J gene segments. For a sequence to be retained, a match of at least six nucleotides to both a V gene segment and a J gene segment was required. Rearrangements were called productive when the CDR3 lacked stop codons and stayed in frame with V and J; all others were non-productive. CDR3 was defined by IMGT convention, running from the second conserved V-encoded cysteine to the conserved J-encoded phenylalanine. In an earlier analysis of around 570 of the donors, sequences lacking an unambiguous match to a single V gene segment were excluded. An earlier analysis of 587 of the donors classified V segments as functional when productive rearrangements were above 56.7% and as segregating when the standard deviation between donors was above 5%. A statistical classification framework was developed to diagnose cytomegalovirus status using the catalog of TCR beta chain sequences. In a later analysis, V and J genes were assigned by comparing TCR nucleotide sequences against IMGT/GENE-DB human TR gene sequences. In a later analysis, CDR3 sequences and most-parsimonious VDJ recombination scenarios were assigned using the TCRdist pipeline. In a later analysis, every TCR beta chain was defined by the combination of its CDR3 amino acid sequence and its V-gene family, and reads without a unique V-gene family were dropped. In a later analysis, 450 to 600 highly shared, low-generation-probability nucleotide sequences were removed to address suspected cross-contamination and a sequencing artifact. For each public chain, a later analysis derived a clonal expansion index from normalized ranks of inferred template counts within each repertoire. Generation probabilities in a later analysis came from a VDJ recombination model fitted to out-of-frame rearrangements, and those results were checked against IGoR. In a later analysis, hypergeometric tests were used to score TCR-TCR, TCR-HLA and TCR-CMV co-occurrence, with a repertoire-size bias correction applied to TCR pairs. A later analysis estimated false discovery rates by permuting HLA or CMV assignments 20 times. In a later analysis, co-occurring TCRs were grouped using DBSCAN, and TCRdist sequence similarity was added for clustering within HLA-allele-positive subsets. Co-occurrence clustering excluded repertoires with fewer than 30,000 or more than 120,000 public chains, plus five with anomalous nucleotide sharing. TCRdb obtained this table from immuneACCESS and retained in-frame rearrangements with V and J assigned. These tables miss some clones; where compared with another copy, unresolved V genes account for less than half of the shortfall, and the remainder is unexplained. V and J calls and clone size come straight from that table; D and trimming were deduced from the DNA. Across this sample there are 210,000 or so clones, with around 86% seen only once. 10% of the sample is taken by the ten largest.

The rearranged segments are TRBV4-3 and TRBJ1-2, and the D gene may be TRBD1, 6 bases matching. This TCR derives from a woman in her 50s in good health and CMV-seropositive. The sequencing input was PBMCs. The CDR3 reads as follows: CASRPDSRRYGYTF. The nucleotides read TGCGCCAGCAGACCGGACAGCCGGCGGTATGGCTACACCTTC.